Presented here are 7 T cell receptor beta chains from one specimen sequenced in a study of blood T cell repertoires in COVID-19. The method was immunoSEQ multiplex PCR; TCRdb's version includes in-frame clones alone and lacks a portion of them. Seen here are around 250,000 clones, about 90% observed once, and the top ten hold around 5.9%. Sample: peripheral blood. All receptors derive from a man in his 60s with acute or convalescent COVID-19.

The chain couples TRBV9 to TRBJ1-3; D not resolved. The CDR3 extends over 20 amino acids. V lost 0 bases to trimming and J lost 0 bases, with 22 bases between them. Germline V lookup: CDR1 SGDLS, CDR2 YYNGEE. CDR3 protein: CASSVEPPQSPLLSGNTIYF. In DNA form, the CDR3 reads TGTGCCAGCAGCGTAGAACCCCCCCAGTCCCCTCTTCTCTCTGGAAACACCATATATTTT.

The CDR3 loop is CASSPGQGQPQHF. The CDR3 nucleotides are TGTGCCAGCAGCCCCGGACAGGGTCAGCCCCAGCATTTT. This rearrangement joins TRBV7-8 to TRBJ1-5; 8 nucleotides agree with TRBD1. V dropped 5 bases and J dropped 6; count of bases not matched to a gene: 3. CDR3 length: 13 amino acids. Germline V lookup: CDR1 SGHVS, CDR2 FQNEAQ. The variable domain in full, completed from reference TRBV7-8 and TRBJ1-5, reads GAGVSQSPRYKVAKRGQDVALRCDPISGHVSLFWYQQALGQGPEFLTYFQNEAQLDKSGLPSDRFFAERPEGSVSTLKIQRTQQEDSAVYLCASSPGQGQPQHFGDGTRLSIL.

The V gene is TRBV19, the J gene TRBJ1-1; D is possibly TRBD1 (6 bases). CDR3 length: 13 amino acids. Per the germline V gene, CDR1 is LNHDA and CDR2 is SQIVND (reference sequence). Trimming took 3 bases from V and 5 from J, leaving 10 bases between them. The CDR3, as DNA: TGTGCCAGTAGTATGGGGGCAAAGACTGAAGCTTTCTTT. Translated: CASSMGAKTEAFF. Full variable domain (remainder filled in from reference TRBV19 and TRBJ1-1): DGGITQSPKYLFRKEGQNVTLSCEQNLNHDAMYWYRQDPGQGLRLIYYSQIVNDFQKGDIAEGYSVSREKKESFPLTVTSAQKNPTAFYLCASSMGAKTEAFFGQGTRLTVV.

This chain connects TRBV11-3 to TRBJ2-5, with D possibly being TRBD2 (5 bases). Germline V gives CDR1 SGHNT, CDR2 YENEEA. The CDR3 is 15 amino acids. The V and J ends lost 5 bases and 3 bases respectively, with 16 bases between them. The CDR3 sequence: CASSPRAGMKETQYF. The CDR3 region has the DNA TGTGCCAGCAGCCCGCGGGCTGGGATGAAAGAGACCCAGTACTTC.

This sequence joins TRBV11-3 and TRBJ2-1, with a possible D match to TRBD2 (6 bases). CDR1 and CDR2 from the germline V gene are SGHNT and YENEEA. The CDR3 has 14 residues. The V end lost 1 base, the J end lost 8 bases, and 12 bases lay between the germline ends. Here the CDR3 DNA reads TGTGCCAGCAGCTTAGGAACCGGGAGCGATGAGCAGTTCTTC. Translating it yields CASSLGTGSDEQFF.

V and J are TRBV9 and TRBJ1-1; TRBD1 might be the D (5 bases). Germline V gene lookup returns CDR1 SGDLS and CDR2 YYNGEE. The V end was cut by 3 bases, the J end by 10 bases, with 16 bases between. The CDR3 totals 13 residues. The CDR3 sequence: CASSAARAGRAFF. The DNA of the CDR3 is TGTGCCAGCAGCGCCGCCCGGGCGGGGCGAGCTTTCTTT.

This clone was recorded a few times. The chain has TRBV9 and TRBJ1-2; possible D gene TRBD1, 5 bases. The CDR3 runs to 15 residues. Germline values: CDR1 SGDLS, CDR2 YYNGEE. V lost 4 bases and J lost 0, with 13 bases in between. The CDR3 region is CASSQGGTPNYGYTF. As DNA, the CDR3 is TGTGCCAGCAGCCAAGGAGGGACCCCTAACTATGGCTACACCTTC.